This T cell receptor (beta chain) was sequenced during a study of blood T cell repertoires in COVID-19. Whole-study context: Both acute and convalescent COVID-19 samples were obtained from the United States, Italy and Spain. T cells, B-cell-depleted T cells, or PBMCs provided the cDNA or gDNA that served as material.

Source study methods: How many nucleated cells were present was estimated from reference gene primer amplification. Some clones are missing from TCRdb's copy, which holds only in-frame ones; the method was immunoSEQ multiplex PCR. Clone size and V and J calls were adopted from that table, with D and trimming inferred from the DNA. The data contain around 130,000 clones, roughly 86% of them singletons. V lost 0 bases and J lost 9, with 22 bases in between. The CDR3 has 17 amino acids. Germline CDR1 and CDR2: SGDLS and YYNGEE. The V call is TRBV9, the J call TRBJ2-1, with a tentative D call TRBD2 (5 bases). The specimen was peripheral blood. This TCR derives from a woman aged 45 to 65 who had recovered from COVID-19. As DNA, the CDR3 is TGTGCCAGCAGCGTAGGCCCAGGCTCGAGGGCCTTGATTGAGCAGTTCTTC. Translating gives CASSVGPGSRALIEQFF.